This TCR beta chain was documented in a study of T cells after yellow fever vaccination. Study outcomes and limitations: At approximately 95% for CD4 and just over 85% for CD8, most primary-vaccination clones showed up again after the booster.

TCRdb ran MiXCR on the 5' RACE reads and lists one entry per CDR3 protein. The top ten clones hold approximately 0.59% of a sample with 140,000 to 150,000 distinct CDR3 sequences, 6.6% of them seen once. With regard to this clonotype: The antigen remains undetermined.

The receptor's source is a man aged 25 to 45 who received the YFV17D yellow fever vaccine. Sequencing was performed on CD4+ T cells sorted from PBMCs, taken 10 days after the yellow fever booster vaccination.

CDR3 region: CASTPSRGGYTF. The CDR3 DNA is TGTGCCAGCACCCCCTCCCGAGGTGGCTACACCTTC. The J gene is TRBJ1-2, the V gene TRBV6-6; D unclear. The V end was cut by 7 bases, the J end by 7 bases, with 13 bases between. Germline CDR1 MNHNY, CDR2 SVGAGI (reference sequence). This CDR3 is 12 amino acids long.